Below, 24 T cell receptor beta chains from the same sample are listed, as sequenced in a study of T cells in Graves' hyperthyroidism and ophthalmopathy. The TCR beta CDR3 regions underwent amplification using RNA transcripts as the source. The HTBI primer set served for first-round RT-PCR of the TCR CDR3. TCRdb called the multiplex PCR reads again in MiXCR, with one record for every CDR3 protein. The table lists 300,000 to 450,000 distinct CDR3 sequences, about 14% of them singletons. What was sequenced was blood. Every receptor here comes from a woman in her thirties with Graves' ophthalmopathy.

The chain recombines TRBV30 with TRBJ2-4, with unresolved D. Trimming took 2 bases from V and 2 from J, leaving 10 bases between them. The CDR3 length is 14 residues. Per germline, CDR1 GTSNPN and CDR2 SVGIG (reference sequence). The CDR3: CAWSWSLSKNIQYF. CDR3 in DNA: TGTGCCTGGAGTTGGTCGTTGTCCAAAAACATTCAGTACTTC.

This chain links TRBV6-2 or TRBV6-3 with TRBJ1-2; tentatively, D is TRBD1 (5 bases). In germline, CDR1 is MNHEY, CDR2 SVGEGT. V lost 3 bases and J lost 1, with 15 bases in between. The length of the CDR3 is 16 residues. The CDR3 region has the DNA TGTGCCAGCAGTTATCAGAGGGGTGGAGGTAACTATGGCTACACCTTC. It is translated as CASSYQRGGGNYGYTF.

In its sample, this clonotype was seen many times. The chain carries TRBV20-1 and TRBJ1-1, with unresolved D. CDR1 is DFQATT and CDR2 is SNEGSKA in the germline V gene (reference sequence). This CDR3 comprises 10 residues. Deletions cut 6 bases from V and 10 bases from J, with 12 bases between. CDR3 nucleotide sequence: TGCAGTGCAGAGAACCTAGGAGCTTTCTTT. It translates to CSAENLGAFF.

This clonotype turned up a few times. This chain uses TRBV5-4 with TRBJ2-1, with 7 bases lining up with TRBD1. This CDR3 has 14 residues. The germline V gene encodes CDR1 SGHNT and CDR2 YYREEE (reference sequence). The ends lost 4 bases at V and 3 bases at J; junction bases unmatched: 4. CDR3 sequence: CASSLRGIYNEQFF. Written as DNA, the CDR3 is TGTGCCAGCAGCCTCAGGGGGATCTACAATGAGCAGTTCTTC. Using reference TRBV5-4 and TRBJ2-1 for the parts outside the CDR3, the full variable domain is ETGVTQSPTHLIKTRGQQVTLRCSSQSGHNTVSWYQQALGQGPQFIFQYYREEENGRGNFPPRFSGLQFPNYSSELNVNALELDDSALYLCASSLRGIYNEQFFGPGTRLTVL.

This clonotype was seen repeatedly, ten times or more. The rearrangement links TRBV12-3 or TRBV12-4 to TRBJ1-2, with unresolved D. There are 11 residues in the CDR3. Trimming took 0 bases from V and 9 from J, leaving 5 bases between them. CDR3 in DNA: TGTGCCAGCAGTTTAGCTTGGAGCTACACCTTC. This codes for CASSLAWSYTF.

J is TRBJ1-1 and V is TRBV2; the D is unclear. Trimming shortened V by 6 bases and J by 3 bases, and 11 bases separated the two germline ends. The CDR3 extends over 13 amino acids. The V gene's germline CDR1 is SNHLY and CDR2 FYNNEI. The CDR3 here is CASSAGWDTEAFF. The CDR3 DNA follows: TGTGCCAGCAGCGCGGGGTGGGACACTGAAGCTTTCTTT.

CDR3 in DNA: TGCAGCGCCGAGAGAGCGAACACTGAAGCTTTCTTT. Its translation: CSAERANTEAFF. The genes are TRBV29-1 and TRBJ1-1; D remains unclear. CDR3 length: 12 amino acids. Trimming stripped 7 bases from V and 1 base from J, with 10 bases between. Germline lookup yields CDR1 SQVTM and CDR2 ANQGSEA.

V gene TRBV30 combines with J gene TRBJ2-1; TRBD1 is a possible D gene (6 bases). The CDR3 totals 13 residues. Germline assignment: CDR1 GTSNPN and CDR2 SVGIG (reference sequence). Deletions cut 7 bases from V and 6 bases from J, with 16 bases between. CDR3 nucleotide sequence: TGTGCCTCGACCAGGGGTGGGTCCAATGAGCAGTTCTTC. Its protein product is CASTRGGSNEQFF.

This chain joins TRBV24-1 and TRBJ2-3; 10 bases are a match to TRBD2. The germline V gene has CDR1 KGHDR and CDR2 SFDVKD. J lost 2 bases, V lost 2 bases, and 6 bases had no gene match. The CDR3 runs 17 residues. The CDR3 nucleotides read TGTGCCACCAGTGATTCGAAGAGCGGGGGGGACACAGATACGCAGTATTTT. It codes for CATSDSKSGGDTDTQYF.

This clonotype was observed a handful of times. CDR3 coding DNA: TGTGCCAGCAGCGTAGGTGAGACAGCCTATGGCTACACCTTC. It is translated as CASSVGETAYGYTF. J is TRBJ1-2 and V is TRBV9, with D tentatively TRBD1 (5 bases). Trimming pared 0 bases from V and 4 bases from J, leaving 10 bases between. Per the germline V gene, CDR1 is SGDLS and CDR2 is YYNGEE. The CDR3 extends over 14 amino acids.

This clonotype was detected only a few times. A single base separates this from a much larger clone, so it may be a read error. The gene calls are TRBV20-1 and TRBJ2-5; TRBD2 aligns across 12 bases. The germline gives CDR1 DFQATT, CDR2 SNEGSKA (reference sequence). There are 13 residues in the CDR3. In nucleotides, the CDR3 is TGCAGTGCAAAACTAGCGGGGGGAGAGGCCCAGTACTTC. Amino acid sequence: CSAKLAGGEAQYF.

The chain employs TRBV6-2 or TRBV6-3 and TRBJ1-4, with 7 positions matching TRBD1. V trimming: 6 bases; J trimming: 0 bases; junction bases outside the gene matches: 4. The CDR3 runs to 15 residues. CDR1 is MNHEY, CDR2 SVGEGT, per germline. CDR3 nucleotides: TGTGCCAGCAGACGACAGGGTACAACTAATGAAAAACTGTTTTTT. This sequence encodes CASRRQGTTNEKLFF.

This clonotype was seen at least ten times. This chain uses TRBV9 with TRBJ1-2; D gene uncertain. CDR1 is SGDLS and CDR2 is YYNGEE in the germline V gene. The CDR3 length is 12 residues. V gave up 4 bases and J gave up 8 bases, with 12 bases separating them. The CDR3 bases are TGTGCCAGCAGCCCCCCGCCCCGGGGCTACACCTTC. This translates into CASSPPPRGYTF.

This clonotype occurred many times. The rearrangement links TRBV27 to TRBJ2-3; 7 nucleotides align to TRBD2. The ends lost 1 base at V and 1 base at J; junction bases unmatched: 5. The CDR3 runs to 16 residues. Looked up from germline, CDR1 is MNHEY and CDR2 is SMNVEV (reference sequence). CDR3: CASSLWGGGGTDTQYF. CDR3 in DNA: TGTGCCAGCAGTTTATGGGGCGGGGGAGGCACAGATACGCAGTATTTT.

In this sample, this clonotype turned up many times. The gene calls are TRBV20-1 and TRBJ2-7; 8 bases are shared with TRBD1. The length of the CDR3 is 14 residues. The germline V gene has CDR1 DFQATT and CDR2 SNEGSKA (reference sequence). The V segment lost 4 bases and the J segment 0 bases; nucleotides outside the gene matches: 5. The CDR3 sequence is CSATRQGHSYEQYF. The CDR3 coding sequence is TGCAGTGCTACTCGACAGGGGCACTCCTACGAGCAGTACTTC.

Many counts were recorded for this clonotype. The rearrangement joins TRBV28 to TRBJ2-5; D ambiguous. This CDR3 contains 12 residues. Germline CDR1 is MDHEN and CDR2 is SYDVKM. Trimming cost V 3 bases and J 4 bases, with 6 bases left between them. The CDR3 region has the DNA TGTGCCAGCAGTTTCCCTCCAGAGACCCAGTACTTC. This codes for CASSFPPETQYF.

The J gene is TRBJ2-7, the V gene TRBV6-1; 7 bases match TRBD2. CDR1 is MNHNS and CDR2 is SASEGT in the germline V gene. This CDR3 comprises 15 residues. Trimming took 5 bases from V and 6 from J; bases not matched to a gene: 13. DNA for the CDR3: TGTGCCAGCAGTCTTTATGGGGTGGGGGGGGTCGAGCAGTACTTC. Translated: CASSLYGVGGVEQYF.

The sample holds many counts of this clonotype. The chain recombines TRBV5-1 with TRBJ1-3, with 8 nucleotides matching TRBD1. The V gene end was trimmed by 4 bases and the J gene end by 2 bases; junction bases not matched to a gene: 5. Germline CDR1 and CDR2: SGHRS and YFSETQ. The length of the CDR3 is 15 residues. DNA of the CDR3: TGCGCCAGCAGCACACAGGGGGAAACTGGAAACACCATATATTTT. As protein: CASSTQGETGNTIYF. The full variable domain, completed using reference TRBV5-1 and TRBJ1-3, is KAGVTQTPRYLIKTRGQQVTLSCSPISGHRSVSWYQQTPGQGLQFLFEYFSETQRNKGNFPGRFSGRQFSNSRSEMNVSTLELGDSALYLCASSTQGETGNTIYFGEGSWLTVV.

This clonotype was seen a few times. The chain uses TRBV29-1 and TRBJ2-4, with 10 bases identical to TRBD1. Per germline, CDR1 SQVTM and CDR2 ANQGSEA. The CDR3 contains 17 residues. The V segment lost 0 bases and the J segment 6 bases; nucleotides outside the gene matches: 11. In DNA form, the CDR3 reads TGCAGCGTTGAAGACCTCAACGACAGGGGGCAATCAAACATTCAGTACTTC. This encodes CSVEDLNDRGQSNIQYF.

This clonotype came up many times. This chain uses TRBV28 with TRBJ2-7, with D perhaps TRBD1 (6 bases). Germline CDR1 MDHEN, CDR2 SYDVKM. Trimming cost V 3 bases and J 0 bases, with 21 bases left between them. The CDR3 runs 18 residues. This CDR3 is CASSFSRSDRTDSYEQYF. The DNA for the CDR3 is TGTGCCAGCAGTTTCTCAAGAAGCGACAGGACAGACTCCTACGAGCAGTACTTC. The variable domain in full, completed from reference TRBV28 and TRBJ2-7, reads DVKVTQSSRYLVKRTGEKVFLECVQDMDHENMFWYRQDPGLGLRLIYFSYDVKMKEKGDIPEGYSVSREKKERFSLILESASTNQTSMYLCASSFSRSDRTDSYEQYFGPGTRLTVT.

This clonotype has a count of ten or more. CDR3 DNA sequence: TGTGCCAGCAGTCTGATAGCTCCGAACAATGAGCAGTTCTTC. Protein product: CASSLIAPNNEQFF. The V call is TRBV12-3 or TRBV12-4, the J call TRBJ2-1; no reliable D call. The CDR3 has 14 residues. Deletions cut 5 bases from V and 5 bases from J, with 13 bases between.

The chain is built from TRBV27 and TRBJ2-3; D gene unclear. This CDR3 comprises 17 residues. Germline CDR1 reads MNHEY; CDR2 reads SMNVEV (reference sequence). V dropped 0 bases and J dropped 0 bases, with 13 bases sitting between them. CDR3 loop: CASSLSIMSKSTDTQYF. For the CDR3, the DNA is TGTGCCAGCAGTTTATCGATTATGTCTAAAAGCACAGATACGCAGTATTTT.

This clonotype occurred many times. The chain is built from TRBV7-9 and TRBJ2-1; perhaps TRBD1 as D (6 bases). Trimming stripped 5 bases from V and 0 bases from J, with 11 bases between. The CDR3 is 15 amino acids. Germline CDR1 reads SEHNR; CDR2 reads FQNEAQ (reference sequence). The CDR3 nucleotides read TGTGCCAGCAGCGCCGACAGGATCTCCTACAATGAGCAGTTCTTC. It specifies CASSADRISYNEQFF.

This sequence joins TRBV6-1 and TRBJ2-5; 10 nucleotides agree with TRBD1. Germline values: CDR1 MNHNS, CDR2 SASEGT. With 11 bases clipped from V and 5 bases from J, the junction kept 11 bases outside the gene matches. The length of the CDR3 is 14 residues. In DNA, the CDR3 is TGTGCCGGCCCTGGGACAGGGGTCGGGGAGACCCAGTACTTC. Protein product: CAGPGTGVGETQYF.